The present TCR beta chain was sequenced within a study of neurological immune-mediated disorders. This clonotype was found many times. Antigen unknown. Time point defined: longitudinal time-point 2. The germline gives CDR1 SGDLS, CDR2 YYNGEE. The V gene lost 0 bases and the J gene lost 8 bases, with 18 bases spanning the gap. The length of the CDR3 is 17 residues. The cDNA was generated through 5'RACE incorporating 10-nucleotide random UMIs. Every sequencing run produced over 170 million TCR-beta sequences that came from 15-18 subjects. TCRdb used MiXCR to reprocess the 5' RACE reads, holding one entry per CDR3 protein. The repertoire holds roughly 34,000 distinct CDR3 sequences, with about 13% as singletons. General study findings and limits: No CDR3 amino acid sequences were shared by expanded clones across subjects, suggesting private repertoires in all groups.

The chain employs TRBV9 and TRBJ1-6; D is uncertain. The sequenced sample consisted of PBMCs. This clonotype originated in a woman aged 40-49 years in good health. The CDR3 spells CASSVALLPTSDSPLHF. The CDR3 coding sequence is TGTGCCAGCAGCGTAGCTCTCTTGCCCACGAGCGATTCACCCCTCCACTTT.